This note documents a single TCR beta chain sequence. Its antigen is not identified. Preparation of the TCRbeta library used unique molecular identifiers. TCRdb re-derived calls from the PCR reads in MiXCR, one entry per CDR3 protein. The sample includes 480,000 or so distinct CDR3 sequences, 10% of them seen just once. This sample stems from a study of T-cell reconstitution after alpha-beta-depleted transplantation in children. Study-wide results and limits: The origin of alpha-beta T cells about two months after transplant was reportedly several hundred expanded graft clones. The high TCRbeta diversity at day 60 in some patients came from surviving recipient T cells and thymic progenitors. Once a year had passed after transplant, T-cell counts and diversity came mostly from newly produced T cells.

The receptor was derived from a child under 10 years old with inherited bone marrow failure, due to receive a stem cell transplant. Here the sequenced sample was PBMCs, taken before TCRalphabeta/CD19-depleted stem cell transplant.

The CDR3 DNA reads TGCGCCAGCAGCTTCCGGGAGTCTGGGGCCAACGTCCTGACTTTC. Translation gives CASSFRESGANVLTF. This rearrangement joins TRBV5-1 to TRBJ2-6; TRBD2 is a possible D gene (6 bases). V was cut by 2 bases and J by 1 base, with 7 bases left in between. This CDR3 contains 15 residues. Germline-derived CDR1 and CDR2 are SGHRS and YFSETQ.